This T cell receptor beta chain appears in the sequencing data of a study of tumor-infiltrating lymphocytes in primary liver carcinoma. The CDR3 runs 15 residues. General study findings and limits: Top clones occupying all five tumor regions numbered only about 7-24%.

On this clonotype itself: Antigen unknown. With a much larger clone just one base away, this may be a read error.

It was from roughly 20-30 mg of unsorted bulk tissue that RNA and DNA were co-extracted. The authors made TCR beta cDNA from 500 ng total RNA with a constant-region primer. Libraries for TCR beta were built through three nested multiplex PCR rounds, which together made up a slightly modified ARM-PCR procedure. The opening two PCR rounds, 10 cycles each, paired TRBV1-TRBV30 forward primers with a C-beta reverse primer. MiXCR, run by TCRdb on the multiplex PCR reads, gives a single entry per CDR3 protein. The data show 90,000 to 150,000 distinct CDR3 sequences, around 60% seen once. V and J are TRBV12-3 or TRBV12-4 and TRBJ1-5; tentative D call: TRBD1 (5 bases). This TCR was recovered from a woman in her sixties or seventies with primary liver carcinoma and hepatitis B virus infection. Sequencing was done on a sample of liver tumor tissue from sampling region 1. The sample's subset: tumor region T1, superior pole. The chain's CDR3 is CTSSLGGGSNQPQHF. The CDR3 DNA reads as TGTACCAGCAGTTTGGGGGGAGGCAGCAATCAGCCCCAGCATTTT.